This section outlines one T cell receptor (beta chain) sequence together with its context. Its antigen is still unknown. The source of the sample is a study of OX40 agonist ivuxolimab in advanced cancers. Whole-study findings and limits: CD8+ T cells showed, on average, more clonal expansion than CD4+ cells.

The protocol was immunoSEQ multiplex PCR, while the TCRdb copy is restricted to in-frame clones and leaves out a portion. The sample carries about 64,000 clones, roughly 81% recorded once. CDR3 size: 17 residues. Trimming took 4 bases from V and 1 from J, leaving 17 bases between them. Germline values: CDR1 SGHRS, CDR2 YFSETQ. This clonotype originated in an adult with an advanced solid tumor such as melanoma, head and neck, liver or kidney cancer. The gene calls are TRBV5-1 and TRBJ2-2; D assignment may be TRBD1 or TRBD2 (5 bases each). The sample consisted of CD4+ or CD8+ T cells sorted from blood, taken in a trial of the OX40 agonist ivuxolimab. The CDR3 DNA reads TGCGCCAGCAGCGCTTACTCGGGGACGGAGAACACCGGGGAGCTGTTTTTT. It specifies CASSAYSGTENTGELFF.